This is a list of T cell receptor beta chains from one sample in a study of blood T cell repertoires in COVID-19. The method was immunoSEQ multiplex PCR; TCRdb's version includes in-frame clones alone and lacks a portion of them. Counted here are roughly 75,000 clones, around 79% occurring once; the ten biggest clones make up over 8.5%. The sample comprised peripheral blood. These receptors came from a man in his fifties or sixties with acute or convalescent COVID-19. The CDR3 runs from the conserved cysteine through the conserved F or W. Each record gives: clone size, J gene, V gene, D gene, CDR3 DNA, CDR3 protein. D genes are given only for firm matches. Some rows have no size entry. The others give once, few or many, or a class for an expanded clone.

clone size: .; J gene: TRBJ2-1; V gene: TRBV6-5; D gene: .; CDR3 DNA: TGTGCCAGCCCTGTCGTAGACGGGAATGAGCAGTTCTTC; CDR3 protein: CASPVVDGNEQFF
clone size: few; J gene: TRBJ1-6; V gene: TRBV2; D gene: .; CDR3 DNA: TGTGCCAGCAACAGGGCTGATTCACCCCTCCACTTT; CDR3 protein: CASNRADSPLHF
clone size: .; J gene: TRBJ2-7; V gene: TRBV5-4; D gene: .; CDR3 DNA: TGTGCCAGCAGCTTGGTGTCCATCGGGGATTACGAGCAGTACTTC; CDR3 protein: CASSLVSIGDYEQYF
clone size: .; J gene: TRBJ1-6; V gene: TRBV10-3; D gene: .; CDR3 DNA: TGTGCCATCAGTGAGGAGGGACAATATAATTCACCCCTCCACTTT; CDR3 protein: CAISEEGQYNSPLHF
clone size: .; J gene: TRBJ1-5; V gene: TRBV6-2/TRBV6-3; D gene: .; CDR3 DNA: TGTGCCAGCAGTTACGGGCAGGTTCATCAGCCCCAGCATTTT; CDR3 protein: CASSYGQVHQPQHF
clone size: .; J gene: TRBJ1-6; V gene: TRBV9; D gene: .; CDR3 DNA: TGTGCCAGCAGCCTCACCTCCGACAGATCAGATAATTCACCCCTCCACTTT; CDR3 protein: CASSLTSDRSDNSPLHF
clone size: .; J gene: TRBJ1-5; V gene: TRBV6-5; D gene: .; CDR3 DNA: TGTGCCAGCAGTCCACGACAGAAAAGCAATCAGCCCCAGCATTTT; CDR3 protein: CASSPRQKSNQPQHF
clone size: .; J gene: TRBJ2-6; V gene: TRBV5-1; D gene: TRBD1; CDR3 DNA: TGCGCCAGCAGCTTAATGTTATTAAAAGGGACAGGGGGATCTGGGGCCAACGTCCTGACTTTC; CDR3 protein: CASSLMLLKGTGGSGANVLTF
clone size: .; J gene: TRBJ2-7; V gene: TRBV19; D gene: .; CDR3 DNA: TGTGCCAGTAGTAGCGGGGCCGGTCTCTACGAGCAGTACTTC; CDR3 protein: CASSSGAGLYEQYF
clone size: .; J gene: TRBJ2-7; V gene: TRBV7-2; D gene: TRBD1; CDR3 DNA: TGTGCCAGCAGCCCATCACAGGGGGCGTACGAGCAGTACTTC; CDR3 protein: CASSPSQGAYEQYF
clone size: .; J gene: TRBJ1-5; V gene: TRBV2; D gene: .; CDR3 DNA: TGTGCCAGCAGTGATTTCCGGGAACGTGGCAATCAGCCCCAGCATTTT; CDR3 protein: CASSDFRERGNQPQHF
clone size: .; J gene: TRBJ2-5; V gene: TRBV5-1; D gene: TRBD1; CDR3 DNA: TGCGCCAGCAGCCGGACAGGCCAAGAGACCCAGTACTTC; CDR3 protein: CASSRTGQETQYF
clone size: .; J gene: TRBJ2-3; V gene: TRBV12-5; D gene: TRBD1; CDR3 DNA: TGTGCTAGTGGTTTTCGCTCCGGGACAGGGTTGGATACGCAGTATTTT; CDR3 protein: CASGFRSGTGLDTQYF
clone size: .; J gene: TRBJ1-3; V gene: TRBV28; D gene: TRBD1; CDR3 DNA: TGTGCCAGCAGGGGACAGGGGGCAGGAAACACCATATATTTT; CDR3 protein: CASRGQGAGNTIYF
clone size: .; J gene: TRBJ1-2; V gene: TRBV28; D gene: .; CDR3 DNA: TGTGCCAGCAGTCTCTCCGGGACACTCTCCTATGGCTACACCTTC; CDR3 protein: CASSLSGTLSYGYTF
clone size: .; J gene: TRBJ1-2; V gene: TRBV10-3; D gene: TRBD1; CDR3 DNA: TGTGCCATCAGTGAGTTCGGCCAGGGGGCTTACACCTTC; CDR3 protein: CAISEFGQGAYTF
clone size: .; J gene: TRBJ2-2; V gene: TRBV15; D gene: TRBD1; CDR3 DNA: TGTGCCACCAGATCAGCGGCAGGGGGAGCGAGCGGGGAGCTGTTTTTT; CDR3 protein: CATRSAAGGASGELFF
clone size: .; J gene: TRBJ2-5; V gene: TRBV11-3; D gene: TRBD2; CDR3 DNA: TGTGCCAGCAGCTTGAGTAGCGGGAGGGGTCGAGAGACCCAGTACTTC; CDR3 protein: CASSLSSGRGRETQYF
clone size: .; J gene: TRBJ2-1; V gene: TRBV4-3; D gene: TRBD2; CDR3 DNA: TGCGCCAGCAGCCAAGATACTAGCGGGTTATACAATGAGCAGTTCTTC; CDR3 protein: CASSQDTSGLYNEQFF
clone size: .; J gene: TRBJ2-5; V gene: TRBV21-1; D gene: .; CDR3 DNA: TGTGCCAGCATAACCGGGACAGGGAGTCGAGAGACCCAGTACTTC; CDR3 protein: CASITGTGSRETQYF
clone size: .; J gene: TRBJ2-7; V gene: TRBV11-1; D gene: .; CDR3 DNA: TGTGCCAGCAGCTTAGCGCGTGAACTCCCCGAGCAGTACTTC; CDR3 protein: CASSLARELPEQYF
clone size: .; J gene: TRBJ1-5; V gene: TRBV19; D gene: .; CDR3 DNA: TGTGCCAGTAGTATCCGGGATCAGCCCCAGCATTTT; CDR3 protein: CASSIRDQPQHF
clone size: .; J gene: TRBJ1-2; V gene: TRBV7-2; D gene: TRBD1; CDR3 DNA: TGTGCCAGCAGCCCCGGACAGGGGGCTCACTATGGCTACACCTTC; CDR3 protein: CASSPGQGAHYGYTF
clone size: .; J gene: TRBJ1-1; V gene: TRBV4-1; D gene: .; CDR3 DNA: TGCGCCAGCAGCCCTCAAGATATAACAGGGAGAACTGAAGCTTTCTTT; CDR3 protein: CASSPQDITGRTEAFF
clone size: .; J gene: TRBJ2-7; V gene: TRBV7-2; D gene: TRBD2; CDR3 DNA: TGTGCCAGCAGCTTATCTAGCGGGAACCCCTTCTACGAGCAGTACTTC; CDR3 protein: CASSLSSGNPFYEQYF
clone size: .; J gene: TRBJ1-5; V gene: TRBV5-1; D gene: TRBD1; CDR3 DNA: TGCGCCAGCAGCTTAACAGGGGATGGTCAGCCCCAGCATTTT; CDR3 protein: CASSLTGDGQPQHF
clone size: .; J gene: TRBJ1-1; V gene: TRBV7-9; D gene: .; CDR3 DNA: TGTGCCAGCAGCTTAAGTACTGGGGCTAGGGAAGCTTTCTTT; CDR3 protein: CASSLSTGAREAFF
clone size: .; J gene: TRBJ2-7; V gene: TRBV5-4; D gene: .; CDR3 DNA: TGTGCCAGCAGCTTTCTCTCGAAACGGTTGACTTACGAGCAGTACTTC; CDR3 protein: CASSFLSKRLTYEQYF
clone size: .; J gene: TRBJ1-2; V gene: TRBV19; D gene: TRBD1; CDR3 DNA: TGTGCCAGTAGTATAGATGGGACAGGATCCCCTGGCTACACCTTC; CDR3 protein: CASSIDGTGSPGYTF
clone size: .; J gene: TRBJ2-4; V gene: TRBV6-1; D gene: .; CDR3 DNA: TGTGCCAGCAGTGAAGATTCGGGGTTTGGAGCCAAAAACATTCAGTACTTC; CDR3 protein: CASSEDSGFGAKNIQYF
clone size: .; J gene: TRBJ2-1; V gene: TRBV11-3; D gene: .; CDR3 DNA: TGTGCCAGCAGCTCCGAGGGCTATTACAATGAGCAGTTCTTC; CDR3 protein: CASSSEGYYNEQFF
clone size: once; J gene: TRBJ2-1; V gene: TRBV4-2; D gene: TRBD1; CDR3 DNA: TGTGCCAGCAGCCCCGAGTTTGGGACAGGGGATTACAATGAGCAGTTCTTC; CDR3 protein: CASSPEFGTGDYNEQFF
clone size: .; J gene: TRBJ2-7; V gene: TRBV5-1; D gene: .; CDR3 DNA: TGCGCCAGCAGCCCCGGGCGGTGGGGGCTGCGGCTCGAGCAGTACTTC; CDR3 protein: CASSPGRWGLRLEQYF
clone size: .; J gene: TRBJ2-5; V gene: TRBV25-1; D gene: .; CDR3 DNA: TGTGCCAGCAGTGAGGTCCAGCGGAAGACCCAGTACTTC; CDR3 protein: CASSEVQRKTQYF
clone size: .; J gene: TRBJ2-5; V gene: TRBV30; D gene: TRBD2; CDR3 DNA: TGTGCCTGGAGTGTAGGCGGGACTAGCGGGGGGACGGAGACCCAGTACTTC; CDR3 protein: CAWSVGGTSGGTETQYF
clone size: .; J gene: TRBJ2-7; V gene: TRBV6-1; D gene: .; CDR3 DNA: TGTGCCAGCAGTGACAGACTAGATTCCCACGAGCAGTACTTC; CDR3 protein: CASSDRLDSHEQYF
clone size: .; J gene: TRBJ2-7; V gene: TRBV14; D gene: TRBD1; CDR3 DNA: TGTGCCAGCAGTGAACAGGGGAGAGTGGTCGAGCAGTACTTC; CDR3 protein: CASSEQGRVVEQYF
clone size: .; J gene: TRBJ2-2; V gene: TRBV29-1; D gene: .; CDR3 DNA: TGCAGCGTTAGTGAATTTCAGTCCACCGGGGAGCTGTTTTTT; CDR3 protein: CSVSEFQSTGELFF
clone size: .; J gene: TRBJ1-2; V gene: TRBV5-4; D gene: TRBD1; CDR3 DNA: TGTGCCAGCAGCCCAAACAGGGGGAGCCCCTATGGCTACACCTTC; CDR3 protein: CASSPNRGSPYGYTF
clone size: .; J gene: TRBJ2-7; V gene: TRBV5-1; D gene: TRBD1; CDR3 DNA: TGCGCCAGCAGCTTTTTCAACAGGGACAGCGAGCAGTACTTC; CDR3 protein: CASSFFNRDSEQYF
clone size: .; J gene: TRBJ2-3; V gene: TRBV27; D gene: TRBD2; CDR3 DNA: TGTGCCAGCTACTCAGCGGGAGGGGGAACAGATACGCAGTATTTT; CDR3 protein: CASYSAGGGTDTQYF
clone size: .; J gene: TRBJ2-1; V gene: TRBV27; D gene: TRBD2; CDR3 DNA: TGTGCCAGCACCAGGCGGGGGGGCGTGGATGAGCAGTTCTTC; CDR3 protein: CASTRRGGVDEQFF
clone size: .; J gene: TRBJ1-2; V gene: TRBV19; D gene: .; CDR3 DNA: TGTGCCAGTAGTATCGAGACAGGACCTAACTATGGCTACACCTTC; CDR3 protein: CASSIETGPNYGYTF
clone size: .; J gene: TRBJ2-3; V gene: TRBV18; D gene: .; CDR3 DNA: TGTGCCAGCTCCCCGGGACTGGGAGGCACAGATACGCAGTATTTT; CDR3 protein: CASSPGLGGTDTQYF
clone size: .; J gene: TRBJ1-2; V gene: TRBV27; D gene: TRBD1; CDR3 DNA: TGTGCCAGCAGTTTAGAGGGACAGGGGGTTAGTAGCTACACCTTC; CDR3 protein: CASSLEGQGVSSYTF
clone size: .; J gene: TRBJ2-1; V gene: TRBV27; D gene: TRBD2; CDR3 DNA: TGTGCCAGCAGTTCCACCGGGACTAGCGACGATGAGCAGTTCTTC; CDR3 protein: CASSSTGTSDDEQFF
clone size: .; J gene: TRBJ2-7; V gene: TRBV7-9; D gene: .; CDR3 DNA: TGTGCCAGCAGCGACCGACAGACCTCAGGCGAGCAGTACTTC; CDR3 protein: CASSDRQTSGEQYF
clone size: .; J gene: TRBJ1-5; V gene: TRBV6-2/TRBV6-3; D gene: .; CDR3 DNA: TGTGCCAGCAGTTACGGGGGCGTCTACCAGCCCCAGCATTTT; CDR3 protein: CASSYGGVYQPQHF
clone size: .; J gene: TRBJ1-5; V gene: TRBV15; D gene: .; CDR3 DNA: TGTGCCACCAGCAGTCCATCTCAGCCCCAGCATTTT; CDR3 protein: CATSSPSQPQHF
clone size: .; J gene: TRBJ2-7; V gene: TRBV3-1/TRBV3-2; D gene: TRBD2; CDR3 DNA: TGTGCCAGCAGCCCGTCGTCGGCGGGAGCTTACGAGCAGTACTTC; CDR3 protein: CASSPSSAGAYEQYF
clone size: .; J gene: TRBJ1-5; V gene: TRBV28; D gene: .; CDR3 DNA: TGTGCCAGCAGTGCAGACAGGAGAAATCAGCCCCAGCATTTT; CDR3 protein: CASSADRRNQPQHF
clone size: few; J gene: TRBJ1-5; V gene: TRBV10-3; D gene: .; CDR3 DNA: TGTGCCATCAGTGAGGGAGGAGGGGCAGGCAATCAGCCCCAGCATTTT; CDR3 protein: CAISEGGGAGNQPQHF
clone size: .; J gene: TRBJ1-5; V gene: TRBV7-2; D gene: TRBD1; CDR3 DNA: TGTGCCAGCAGCTTAAGAGGGACAGACGGCAATCAGCCCCAGCATTTT; CDR3 protein: CASSLRGTDGNQPQHF
clone size: .; J gene: TRBJ1-1; V gene: TRBV5-4; D gene: .; CDR3 DNA: TGTGCCAGCAGCGGAGGGGGGGTGGAGAAGGCTGAAGCTTTCTTT; CDR3 protein: CASSGGGVEKAEAFF
clone size: once; J gene: TRBJ1-5; V gene: TRBV18; D gene: TRBD1; CDR3 DNA: TGTGCCAGCTCACCAAACTCACGGGCAGGGGGACAGCCCCAGCATTTT; CDR3 protein: CASSPNSRAGGQPQHF
clone size: .; J gene: TRBJ1-5; V gene: TRBV6-6; D gene: .; CDR3 DNA: TGTGCCAGCAGTCTAGAACAGGGTGGAACAAATCAGCCCCAGCATTTT; CDR3 protein: CASSLEQGGTNQPQHF
clone size: .; J gene: TRBJ2-1; V gene: TRBV11-3; D gene: .; CDR3 DNA: TGTGCCAGCAGCTTAGGTAGCGGACTGACCTACAATGAGCAGTTCTTC; CDR3 protein: CASSLGSGLTYNEQFF
clone size: .; J gene: TRBJ1-5; V gene: TRBV28; D gene: .; CDR3 DNA: TGTGCCAGCTACCCCCCAGGGGCTCTAAGCAATCAGCCCCAGCATTTT; CDR3 protein: CASYPPGALSNQPQHF